These 32 T cell receptor beta chains were all obtained from the same sample, sequenced in a study of cytomegalovirus exposure and HLA in healthy donors. Use of 60 Vbeta and 13 Jbeta primers characterized the PCR. Sequencing used immunoSEQ multiplex PCR; TCRdb keeps in-frame clones, though not all of them. Of approximately 190,000 clones in the sample, approximately 80% are singletons; the top ten hold around 3.7%. Sequencing was done on a sample of PBMCs. The receptors originated from a man aged 35 to 55 in good health and CMV-seropositive.

This rearrangement joins TRBV10-2 to TRBJ2-5; D uncertain. The CDR3 has 14 amino acids. The V and J ends lost 3 bases and 1 base respectively, with 9 bases between them. Germline V gene sequence: CDR1 WSHSY, CDR2 SAAADI. The CDR3 DNA reads as TGCGCCAGCAGTGAAGCACCCTTCCAAGAGACCCAGTACTTC. This sequence encodes CASSEAPFQETQYF.

V usage is TRBV30 and J usage is TRBJ1-6; 7 bases line up with TRBD1. CDR1 and CDR2 (germline): GTSNPN, SVGIG (reference sequence). The CDR3 runs 17 residues. The ends lost 0 bases at V and 0 bases at J; junction bases unmatched: 5. The DNA for the CDR3 is TGTGCCTGGAGTGTGACGACAGGGAGCTCCTATAATTCACCCCTCCACTTT. Amino acids: CAWSVTTGSSYNSPLHF.

The gene calls are TRBV5-1 and TRBJ2-1; D may be TRBD2 (5 bases). The V gene lost 4 bases and the J gene lost 2 bases, with 13 bases spanning the gap. The germline V gene has CDR1 SGHRS and CDR2 YFSETQ. This CDR3 spans 15 amino acids. CDR3 loop: CASSPYSGPYNEQFF. The CDR3 region has the DNA TGCGCCAGCAGCCCCTACAGCGGTCCCTACAATGAGCAGTTCTTC.

The chain couples TRBV6-5 to TRBJ2-7; 7 nucleotides align to TRBD1. The V gene end was trimmed by 7 bases and the J gene end by 3 bases; junction bases not matched to a gene: 12. This CDR3 is 15 amino acids long. Germline V gene data show CDR1 as MNHEY and CDR2 as SVGAGI. The CDR3 DNA reads as TGTGCCAGCAAAAGGGGGACAGTAGGGAACTACGAGCAGTACTTC. It codes for CASKRGTVGNYEQYF.

The chain couples TRBV27 to TRBJ1-6; TRBD1 agrees at 8 bases. Germline trimming cut 3 bases from V and 9 bases from J; bases unmatched to any gene: 7. The CDR3 runs to 15 residues. Germline V gives CDR1 MNHEY, CDR2 SMNVEV (reference sequence). CDR3 region: CASSLPGTGVSPLHF. The CDR3 region has the DNA TGTGCCAGCAGTTTGCCCGGGACAGGAGTTTCACCCCTCCACTTT.

This clone was found a few times. The chain has TRBV27 and TRBJ2-5, with TRBD1 matching over 9 bases. The J call may not be correct, given that the DNA end is closer to TRBJ2-7. The CDR3 has 13 residues. Germline V gene data show CDR1 as MNHEY and CDR2 as SMNVEV (reference sequence). CDR3 residues: CASSYRGHYEQYF. CDR3 in DNA: TGTGCCAGCAGTTACAGGGGGCACTACGAGCAGTACTTC.

The chain joins TRBV2 to TRBJ2-3, with 11 bases lining up with TRBD2. Germline CDR1 SNHLY, CDR2 FYNNEI. The CDR3 runs to 16 residues. Losses at the gene ends were 5 bases for V and 6 bases for J; bases not matched to a gene: 10. The CDR3 reads CASSQLSGGATDTQYF. Here the CDR3 DNA reads TGTGCCAGCAGTCAACTTAGCGGGGGGGCCACGGATACGCAGTATTTT.

The chain is built from TRBV5-4 and TRBJ1-3; TRBD1 matches at 9 bases. Germline loops: CDR1 SGHNT, CDR2 YYREEE (reference sequence). The CDR3 is made up of 15 amino acids. With 3 bases clipped from V and 3 bases from J, the junction kept 4 bases outside the gene matches. CDR3 nucleotides: TGTGCCAGCAGCTCCCAGACAGGGGGTGGAAACACCATATATTTT. Amino acid sequence: CASSSQTGGGNTIYF.

The chain joins TRBV5-6 to TRBJ1-2, with 8 bases identical to TRBD1. The CDR3 is 14 residues long. J gave up 5 bases and V 4 bases, and 7 bases lay outside the gene matches. Germline V gives CDR1 SGHDT, CDR2 YYEEEE. The CDR3 DNA sequence: TGTGCCAGCAGCCATGGACAGGGAAGGTATGGCTACACCTTC. This gives the protein CASSHGQGRYGYTF.

The chain uses TRBV6-6 and TRBJ2-7, with 12 bases identical to TRBD2. The CDR3 sequence is 16 residues long. Trimming at V came to 2 bases and at J to 0 bases, leaving 2 bases not matched to a gene. Per the germline V gene, CDR1 is MNHNY and CDR2 is SVGAGI (reference sequence). CDR3 loop: CASSYGTSGFSYEQYF. DNA of the CDR3: TGTGCCAGCAGTTACGGGACTAGCGGGTTCTCCTACGAGCAGTACTTC.

The chain links TRBV18 to TRBJ2-5, with a possible D match to TRBD1 (5 bases). The end of the DNA aligns better with TRBJ2-7, so the J call may be wrong. The CDR3 contains 13 residues. Germline V CDR1 and CDR2: KGHSH, LQKENI. This chain's CDR3 is CASSPSGKGEQYF. The CDR3 nucleotides are TGTGCCAGCTCACCGTCAGGGAAGGGCGAGCAGTACTTC.

This clone was seen just once. The chain combines TRBV4-1 with TRBJ2-7; possibly TRBD1 for D (6 bases). CDR3 length: 15 amino acids. With 4 bases removed from V and 3 bases from J, the gap between germline ends came to 16 bases. Per germline, CDR1 MGHRA and CDR2 YSYEKL. For the CDR3, the DNA is TGCGCCAGCAGCCGGGGGCAGGCCCTATACTACGAGCAGTACTTC. Translation: CASSRGQALYYEQYF.

V gene TRBV6-5 combines with J gene TRBJ1-2; 7 bases map to TRBD1. Germline values: CDR1 MNHEY, CDR2 SVGAGI. J lost 0 bases, V lost 6 bases, and 4 bases had no gene match. The CDR3 sequence is 14 residues long. CDR3 sequence: CASRGTATNYGYTF. The CDR3 region has the DNA TGTGCCAGCAGAGGGACAGCGACTAACTATGGCTACACCTTC.

The J gene is TRBJ2-5, the V gene TRBV2; no definite D call. The CDR3 spans 10 residues. The V gene's germline CDR1 is SNHLY and CDR2 FYNNEI. V lost 7 bases, J lost 4 bases, and 4 bases lay in between. The CDR3 reads CASNLETQYF. CDR3 coding DNA: TGTGCCAGCAATCTAGAGACCCAGTACTTC.

This clone was picked up a small number of times. The chain combines TRBV5-5 with TRBJ1-1; D remains unclear. Trimming stripped 1 base from V and 1 base from J, with 11 bases between. This CDR3 is built from 15 residues. Germline assignment: CDR1 SGHKS and CDR2 YYEKEE (reference sequence). The DNA of the CDR3 is TGTGCCAGCAGCTTGAGGTACGGCGGGAACACTGAAGCTTTCTTT. It yields the protein CASSLRYGGNTEAFF.

The V gene is TRBV7-8, the J gene TRBJ2-7; 8 nucleotides match TRBD1. This CDR3 is 15 amino acids long. Per germline, CDR1 SGHVS and CDR2 FQNEAQ. The J segment lost 5 bases and the V segment lost 5 bases, leaving 11 bases of the junction unmatched. CDR3 DNA sequence: TGTGCCAGCAGCGCCGGGGCAGGGGGCCAAAACGAGCAGTACTTC. This gives the protein CASSAGAGGQNEQYF.

The chain is built from TRBV19 and TRBJ1-2; D ambiguous. V dropped 3 bases and J dropped 3 bases, with 11 bases sitting between them. The CDR3 is 14 amino acids. Germline V lookup: CDR1 LNHDA, CDR2 SQIVND (reference sequence). The CDR3 spells CASSMEQSHYGYTF. The CDR3 nucleotides read TGTGCCAGTAGTATGGAGCAGTCCCACTATGGCTACACCTTC.

This clone has a handful of counts. This chain connects TRBV25-1 to TRBJ1-5, with D perhaps TRBD1 (5 bases). Germline assignment: CDR1 MGHDK and CDR2 SYGVNS. The V end was cut by 7 bases, the J end by 2 bases, with 12 bases between. The CDR3 runs 14 residues. This CDR3 is CASKFRDGNQPQHF. The CDR3, as DNA: TGTGCCAGCAAGTTCAGGGATGGCAATCAGCCCCAGCATTTT.

The chain joins TRBV19 to TRBJ2-5, with 14 bases fitting TRBD2. The CDR3 extends over 15 amino acids. CDR1 is LNHDA, CDR2 SQIVND, per germline (reference sequence). V dropped 4 bases and J dropped 5; count of bases not matched to a gene: 3. In DNA form, the CDR3 reads TGTGCCAGTAGTACGGGACTAGCGGGGGTGGAGACCCAGTACTTC. Translated, it gives CASSTGLAGVETQYF.

The chain couples TRBV19 to TRBJ2-1; 11 nucleotides agree with TRBD2. This CDR3 is 14 amino acids long. Germline-derived CDR1 and CDR2 are LNHDA and SQIVND (reference sequence). The J segment lost 9 bases and the V segment lost 4 bases, leaving 5 bases of the junction unmatched. CDR3 loop: CASSNRLAGFEQFF. The CDR3 coding sequence is TGTGCCAGTAGTAACAGACTAGCGGGATTTGAGCAGTTCTTC.

The chain uses TRBV9 and TRBJ1-4; D is undetermined. The V gene lost 0 bases and the J gene lost 4 bases, with 10 bases spanning the gap. The CDR3 runs to 15 residues. In germline, CDR1 is SGDLS, CDR2 YYNGEE. The CDR3 region has the DNA TGTGCCAGCAGCGTAGATCTGGGAGTTAATGAAAAACTGTTTTTT. This gives the protein CASSVDLGVNEKLFF.

This chain links TRBV7-9 with TRBJ2-3, with D tentatively TRBD2 (7 bases). CDR1 is SEHNR and CDR2 is FQNEAQ in the germline V gene (reference sequence). The CDR3 covers 13 residues. Trimming took off 5 bases at V and 8 bases at J, with 14 bases between the two ends. The chain's CDR3 is CASSPRGGLTQYF. In DNA, the CDR3 is TGTGCCAGCAGCCCAAGGGGGGGGCTTACGCAGTATTTT.

The sample holds one count of this clone. This chain joins TRBV6-1 and TRBJ1-1, with D hard to call. The CDR3 totals 12 residues. V gave up 7 bases and J gave up 11 bases, with 17 bases separating them. Germline CDR1 MNHNS, CDR2 SASEGT. Written as DNA, the CDR3 is TGTGCCAGCAAGACATTAGATGCTAAGGCTTTCTTT. This sequence encodes CASKTLDAKAFF.

This clone was recorded once. This chain connects TRBV30 to TRBJ2-7; TRBD2 is a possible D gene (5 bases). V was trimmed by 1 base and J by 4 bases, leaving 8 bases between them. The CDR3 is made up of 12 amino acids. The germline V gene has CDR1 GTSNPN and CDR2 SVGIG (reference sequence). The chain's CDR3 is CAWSGTRYEQYF. The CDR3 nucleotides are TGTGCCTGGAGTGGAACTAGGTACGAGCAGTACTTC.

With regard to this clone: This sample also contains other DNA sequences that code for the same CDR3. The chain recombines TRBV18 with TRBJ1-2; 8 bases agree with TRBD1. The CDR3 is 13 amino acids. Germline lookup yields CDR1 KGHSH and CDR2 LQKENI. Germline trimming cut 3 bases from V and 4 bases from J; bases unmatched to any gene: 1. CDR3: CASSPDRVYGYTF. The CDR3 region has the DNA TGTGCCAGCTCACCGGACAGGGTCTATGGCTACACCTTC.

This clone was seen a handful of times. This chain connects TRBV5-4 to TRBJ2-7; D uncertain. Trimming shortened V by 4 bases and J by 2 bases, and 13 bases separated the two germline ends. The CDR3 runs 14 residues. Germline V lookup: CDR1 SGHNT, CDR2 YYREEE (reference sequence). The CDR3 DNA is TGTGCCAGCAGCCCTAAAACCGAAGCCTACGAGCAGTACTTC. Translated, it gives CASSPKTEAYEQYF.

The genes are TRBV5-1 and TRBJ2-7; 8 bases are a match to TRBD2. Germline V gene lookup returns CDR1 SGHRS and CDR2 YFSETQ. J gave up 7 bases and V 0 bases, and 6 bases lay outside the gene matches. This CDR3 spans 14 amino acids. CDR3 sequence: CASSLVSGGWEQYF. In nucleotides, the CDR3 is TGCGCCAGCAGCTTGGTATCGGGAGGGTGGGAGCAGTACTTC.

The rearrangement links TRBV27 to TRBJ1-1; D remains ambiguous. The germline CDR1 and CDR2 sequences are MNHEY and SMNVEV (reference sequence). The CDR3 loop spans 15 amino acids. The ends were cut back, 1 base at V and 0 bases at J, with 9 bases in the middle. CDR3 amino acids: CASSLWAGMNTEAFF. The CDR3 nucleotides are TGTGCCAGCAGTTTATGGGCGGGAATGAACACTGAAGCTTTCTTT.

V is TRBV6-5 and J is TRBJ2-7; 7 bases agree with TRBD1. Germline CDR1 MNHEY, CDR2 SVGAGI. The CDR3 extends over 15 amino acids. J gave up 4 bases and V 5 bases, and 11 bases lay outside the gene matches. CDR3 DNA sequence: TGTGCCAGCAGTAGAGACGGGACAGTAGAGTACGAGCAGTACTTC. It encodes CASSRDGTVEYEQYF.

The chain has TRBV7-2 and TRBJ2-5, with TRBD2 matching 9 bases. V lost 1 base to trimming and J lost 9 bases; unmatched junction nucleotides: 12. Per the germline V gene, CDR1 is SGHTA and CDR2 is FQGNSA. The CDR3 loop spans 16 amino acids. This CDR3 is CASSLGDSGGAAPQYF. The CDR3 bases are TGTGCCAGCAGCTTAGGTGATAGCGGGGGCGCCGCCCCCCAGTACTTC.

This clone has just a few counts. This sequence joins TRBV28 and TRBJ2-7; the match to TRBD1 covers 7 bases. Germline CDR1 MDHEN, CDR2 SYDVKM. There are 14 residues in the CDR3. V trimming: 7 bases; J trimming: 6 bases; junction bases outside the gene matches: 12. CDR3 amino acids: CASMITGAGGEQYF. The CDR3, as DNA: TGTGCCAGCATGATCACAGGGGCAGGAGGCGAGCAGTACTTC.

This rearrangement joins TRBV5-4 to TRBJ1-1; D may be TRBD1 (6 bases). The length of the CDR3 is 14 residues. The germline CDR1 and CDR2 sequences are SGHNT and YYREEE (reference sequence). V was shortened by 3 bases and J by 1 base, with 10 bases between the two germline ends. The CDR3: CASSSGQRNTEAFF. The DNA for the CDR3 is TGTGCCAGCAGCTCTGGACAGAGGAACACTGAAGCTTTCTTT.